This T cell receptor (beta chain) was sequenced in a study of cytomegalovirus exposure and HLA in healthy donors. Findings and caveats of the study: The study designated some 180 TCR beta chains cytomegalovirus-associated.

An approximately 130-subject validation cohort, separate from the approximately 720-subject first cohort, supplied the donors. Method: immunoSEQ multiplex PCR; TCRdb's copy keeps in-frame clones and lacks some. Of roughly 100,000 clones in the sample, about 88% were seen once. The germline gives CDR1 MGHRA, CDR2 YSYEKL. The CDR3 sequence is 14 residues long. Between the trimmed V and J ends, which lost 2 bases and 0 bases, there was a span of 5 bases. A note on this clone: Its matching antigen is unknown.

Sequenced sample: PBMCs. The TCR sequence derives from a young woman in good health and CMV-seropositive. V usage is TRBV4-1 and J usage is TRBJ1-5; no clear D. The CDR3 spells CASSQLYSNQPQHF. CDR3 nucleotides: TGCGCCAGCAGCCAACTGTATAGCAATCAGCCCCAGCATTTT.